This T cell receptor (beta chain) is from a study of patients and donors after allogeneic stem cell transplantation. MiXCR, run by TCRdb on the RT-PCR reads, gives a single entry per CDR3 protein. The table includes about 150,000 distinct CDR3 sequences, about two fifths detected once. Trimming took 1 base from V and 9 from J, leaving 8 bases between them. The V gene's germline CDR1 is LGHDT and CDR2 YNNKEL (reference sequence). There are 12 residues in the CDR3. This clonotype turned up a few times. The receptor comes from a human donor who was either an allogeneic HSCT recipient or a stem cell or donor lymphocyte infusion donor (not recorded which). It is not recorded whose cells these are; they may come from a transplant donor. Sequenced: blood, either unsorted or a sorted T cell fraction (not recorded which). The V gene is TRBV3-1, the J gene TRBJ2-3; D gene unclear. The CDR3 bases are TGTGCCAGCAGCCAAGGACCCCCCACGCAGTATTTT. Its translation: CASSQGPPTQYF.